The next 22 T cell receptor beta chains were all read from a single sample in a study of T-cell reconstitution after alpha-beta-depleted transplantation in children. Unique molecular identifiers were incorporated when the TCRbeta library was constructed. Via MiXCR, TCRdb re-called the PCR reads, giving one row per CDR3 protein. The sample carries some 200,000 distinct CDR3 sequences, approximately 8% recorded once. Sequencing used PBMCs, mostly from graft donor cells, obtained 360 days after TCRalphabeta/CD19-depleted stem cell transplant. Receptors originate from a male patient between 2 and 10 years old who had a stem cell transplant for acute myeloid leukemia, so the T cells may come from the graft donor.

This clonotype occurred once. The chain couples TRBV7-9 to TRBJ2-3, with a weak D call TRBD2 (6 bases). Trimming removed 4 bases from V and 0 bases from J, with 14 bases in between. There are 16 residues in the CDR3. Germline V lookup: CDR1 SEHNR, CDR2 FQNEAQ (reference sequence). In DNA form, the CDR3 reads TGTGCCAGCAGCTCTGCGACTAGTACAAGCACAGATACGCAGTATTTT. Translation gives CASSSATSTSTDTQYF.

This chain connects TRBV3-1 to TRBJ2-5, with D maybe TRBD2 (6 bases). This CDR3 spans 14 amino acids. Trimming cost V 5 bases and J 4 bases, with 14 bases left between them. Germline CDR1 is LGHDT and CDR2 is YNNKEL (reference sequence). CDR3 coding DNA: TGTGCCAGCAGCAAACTCTTCGGGGGAGAGACCCAGTACTTC. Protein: CASSKLFGGETQYF.

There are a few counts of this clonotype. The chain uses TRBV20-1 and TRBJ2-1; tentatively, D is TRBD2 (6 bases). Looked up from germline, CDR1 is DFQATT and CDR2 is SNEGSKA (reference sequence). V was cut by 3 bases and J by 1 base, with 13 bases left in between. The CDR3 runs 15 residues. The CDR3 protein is CSASGSKNSYNEQFF. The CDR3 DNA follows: TGCAGTGCTAGCGGGAGTAAGAATTCCTACAATGAGCAGTTCTTC.

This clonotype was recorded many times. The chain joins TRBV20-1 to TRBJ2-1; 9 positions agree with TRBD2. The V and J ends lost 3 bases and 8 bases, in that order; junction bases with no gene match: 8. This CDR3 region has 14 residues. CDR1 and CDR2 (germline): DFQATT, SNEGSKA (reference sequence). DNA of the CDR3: TGCAGTGCTAGCATCCCAGCGGGAGGTGATGAGCAGTTCTTC. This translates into CSASIPAGGDEQFF.

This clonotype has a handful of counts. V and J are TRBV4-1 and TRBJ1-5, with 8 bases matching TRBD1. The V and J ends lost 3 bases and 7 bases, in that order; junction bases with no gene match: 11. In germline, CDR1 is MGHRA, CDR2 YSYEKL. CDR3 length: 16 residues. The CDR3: CASSQTGEDWRQPQHF. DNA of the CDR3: TGCGCCAGCAGCCAGACAGGGGAAGATTGGCGACAGCCCCAGCATTTT.

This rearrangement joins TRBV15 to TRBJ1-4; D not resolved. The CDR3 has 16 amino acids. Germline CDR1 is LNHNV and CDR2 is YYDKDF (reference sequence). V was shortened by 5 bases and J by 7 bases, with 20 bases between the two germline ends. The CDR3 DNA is TGTGCCACCAGCGGCCGGTACAGCGACCTCATTGAAAAACTGTTTTTT. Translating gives CATSGRYSDLIEKLFF. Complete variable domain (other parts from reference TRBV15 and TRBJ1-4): DAMVIQNPRYQVTQFGKPVTLSCSQTLNHNVMYWYQQKSSQAPKLLFHYYDKDFNNEADTPDNFQSRRPNTSFCFLDIRSPGLGDTAMYLCATSGRYSDLIEKLFFGSGTQLSVL.

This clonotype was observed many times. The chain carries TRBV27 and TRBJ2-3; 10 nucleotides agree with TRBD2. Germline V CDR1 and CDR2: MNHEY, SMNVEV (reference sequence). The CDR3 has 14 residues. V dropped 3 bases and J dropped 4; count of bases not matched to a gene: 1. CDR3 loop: CASSLSGRADTQYF. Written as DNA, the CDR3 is TGTGCCAGCAGTTTGAGCGGGAGGGCAGATACGCAGTATTTT.

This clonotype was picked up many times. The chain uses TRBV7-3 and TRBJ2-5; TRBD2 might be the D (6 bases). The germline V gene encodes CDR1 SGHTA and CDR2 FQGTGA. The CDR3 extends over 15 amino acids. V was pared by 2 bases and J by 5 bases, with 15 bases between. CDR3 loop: CASSLVSGTGETQYF. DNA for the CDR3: TGTGCCAGCAGCTTAGTTTCGGGGACTGGGGAGACCCAGTACTTC. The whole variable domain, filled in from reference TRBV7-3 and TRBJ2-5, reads GAGVSQTPSNKVTEKGKYVELRCDPISGHTALYWYRQSLGQGPEFLIYFQGTGAADDSGLPNDRFFAVRPEGSVSTLKIQRTERGDSAVYLCASSLVSGTGETQYFGPGTRLLVL.

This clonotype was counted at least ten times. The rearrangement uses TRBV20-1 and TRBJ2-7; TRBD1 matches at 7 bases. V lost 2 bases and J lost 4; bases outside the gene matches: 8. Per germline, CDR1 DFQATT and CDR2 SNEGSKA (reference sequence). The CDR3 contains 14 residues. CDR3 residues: CSARPGQHLYEQYF. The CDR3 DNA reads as TGCAGTGCTAGACCGGGACAGCACCTTTACGAGCAGTACTTC.

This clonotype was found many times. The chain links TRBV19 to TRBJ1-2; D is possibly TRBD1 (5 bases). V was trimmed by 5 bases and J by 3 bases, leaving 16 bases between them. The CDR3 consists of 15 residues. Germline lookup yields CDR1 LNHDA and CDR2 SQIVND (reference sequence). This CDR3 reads CASSPGPTGDYGYTF. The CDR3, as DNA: TGTGCCAGTAGTCCGGGCCCCACAGGAGACTATGGCTACACCTTC.

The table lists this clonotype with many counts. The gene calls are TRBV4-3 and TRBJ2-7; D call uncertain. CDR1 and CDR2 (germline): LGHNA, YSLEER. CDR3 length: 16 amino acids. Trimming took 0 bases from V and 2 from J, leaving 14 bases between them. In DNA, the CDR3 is TGCGCCAGCAGCCAAGACATTGGTATAGCCCCCTACGAGCAGTACTTC. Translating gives CASSQDIGIAPYEQYF.

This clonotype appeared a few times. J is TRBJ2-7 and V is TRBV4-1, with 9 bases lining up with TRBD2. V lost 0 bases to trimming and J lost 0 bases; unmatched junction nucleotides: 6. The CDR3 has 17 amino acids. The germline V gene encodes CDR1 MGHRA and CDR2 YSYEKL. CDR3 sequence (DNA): TGCGCCAGCAGCCAAGAAGGGTGGCGGGAGGGCTCCTACGAGCAGTACTTC. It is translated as CASSQEGWREGSYEQYF.

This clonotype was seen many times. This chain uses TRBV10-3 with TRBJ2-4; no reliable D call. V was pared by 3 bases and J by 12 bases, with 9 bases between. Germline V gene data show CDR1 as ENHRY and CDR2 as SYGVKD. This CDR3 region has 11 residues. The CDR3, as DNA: TGTGCCATCAGTGATGGAACGTCTCAGTACTTC. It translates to CAISDGTSQYF.

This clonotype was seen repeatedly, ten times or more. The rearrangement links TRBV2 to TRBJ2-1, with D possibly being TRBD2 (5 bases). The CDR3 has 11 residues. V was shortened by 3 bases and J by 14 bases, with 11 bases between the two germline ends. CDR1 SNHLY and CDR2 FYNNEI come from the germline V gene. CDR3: CASSDWPGKFF. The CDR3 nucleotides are TGTGCCAGCAGTGACTGGCCCGGGAAGTTCTTC.

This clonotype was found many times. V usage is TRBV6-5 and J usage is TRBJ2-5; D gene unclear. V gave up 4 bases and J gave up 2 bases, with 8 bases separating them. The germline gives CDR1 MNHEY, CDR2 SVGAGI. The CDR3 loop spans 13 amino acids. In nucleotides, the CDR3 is TGTGCCAGCAGTTTAACCGATCAAGAGACCCAGTACTTC. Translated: CASSLTDQETQYF.

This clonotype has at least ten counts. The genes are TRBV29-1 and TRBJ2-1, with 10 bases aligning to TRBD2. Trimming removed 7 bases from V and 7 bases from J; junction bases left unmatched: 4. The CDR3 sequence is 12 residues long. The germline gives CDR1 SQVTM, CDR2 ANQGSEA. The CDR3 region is CSGTSGENEQFF. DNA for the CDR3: TGCAGCGGGACTAGCGGAGAGAATGAGCAGTTCTTC.

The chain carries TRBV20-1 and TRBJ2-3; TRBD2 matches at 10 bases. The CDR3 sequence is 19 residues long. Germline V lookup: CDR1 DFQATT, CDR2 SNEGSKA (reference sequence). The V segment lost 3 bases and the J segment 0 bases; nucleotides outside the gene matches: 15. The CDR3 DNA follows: TGCAGTGCTAGGTTATCTAGCGGGAGTTGGGACCTAAGCACAGATACGCAGTATTTT. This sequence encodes CSARLSSGSWDLSTDTQYF.

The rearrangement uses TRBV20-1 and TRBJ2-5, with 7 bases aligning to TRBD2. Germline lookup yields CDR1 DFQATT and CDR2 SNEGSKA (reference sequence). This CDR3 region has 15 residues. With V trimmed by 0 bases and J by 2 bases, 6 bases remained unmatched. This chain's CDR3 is CSAREGRVFQETQYF. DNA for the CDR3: TGCAGTGCTAGAGAAGGGAGGGTCTTTCAAGAGACCCAGTACTTC.

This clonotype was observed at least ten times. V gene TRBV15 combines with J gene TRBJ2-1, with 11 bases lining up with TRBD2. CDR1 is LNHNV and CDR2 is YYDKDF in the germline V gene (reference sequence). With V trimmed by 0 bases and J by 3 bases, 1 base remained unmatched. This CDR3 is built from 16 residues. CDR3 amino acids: CATSRDTSGSYNEQFF. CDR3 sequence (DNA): TGTGCCACCAGCAGAGACACTAGCGGGAGCTACAATGAGCAGTTCTTC.

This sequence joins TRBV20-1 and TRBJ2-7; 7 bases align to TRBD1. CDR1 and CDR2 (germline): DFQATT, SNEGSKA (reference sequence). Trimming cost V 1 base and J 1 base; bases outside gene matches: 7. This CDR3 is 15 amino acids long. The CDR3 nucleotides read TGCAGTGCTAGAGTCATCGGACAGGTATCCTACGAGCAGTACTTC. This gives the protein CSARVIGQVSYEQYF.

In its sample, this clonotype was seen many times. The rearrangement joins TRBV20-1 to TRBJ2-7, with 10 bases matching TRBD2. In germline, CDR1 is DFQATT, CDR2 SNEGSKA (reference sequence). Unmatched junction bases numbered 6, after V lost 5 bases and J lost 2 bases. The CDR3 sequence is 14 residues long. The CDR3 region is CSALGLAATYEQYF. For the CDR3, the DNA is TGCAGTGCTCTCGGACTAGCGGCGACCTACGAGCAGTACTTC.

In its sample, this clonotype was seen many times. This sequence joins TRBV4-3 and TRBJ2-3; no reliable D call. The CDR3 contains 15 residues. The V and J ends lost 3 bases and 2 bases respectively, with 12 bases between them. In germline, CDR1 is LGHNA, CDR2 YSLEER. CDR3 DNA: TGCGCCAGCAGCCAGCTGACTGGACCCACAGATACGCAGTATTTT. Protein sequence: CASSQLTGPTDTQYF.